The source of this TCR beta chain is a study of T cell responses to AZD1222 COVID-19 vaccine (dated by TCRdb to the early 2020s). In the study overall: Because spike-specific TCR depth and breadth did not differ between the two schedules, AZD1222 recipients who got a second dose at roughly 4 weeks were pooled with those who got a second dose at roughly 12 weeks. TCR sequencing covered more than 230 trial participants: 200 to 220 given two doses of AZD1222 and around 26 given two doses of MenACWY control vaccine. Trial participants were enrolled by age into 18-55, 56-69 and 70-plus year subgroups, with roughly 160, 29 and 62 TCR-sequenced participants respectively. Overall study outcomes, separate from this receptor: Reportedly, close to half of the unique spike-specific TCRs recognized epitopes lying outside the regions that are mutated in the B.1.351 and B.1.1.7 variants. In the small 56-69-year group, the increase in depth fell short of significance, most likely because of low power. Participants were mostly white British, with more females than males. The authors suggested clonal diversity may have been underestimated. After two AZD1222 doses, both the breadth and the depth of spike-specific TCRs were significantly higher than at day 0 and than in MenACWY recipients. Conclusions about previously exposed vaccinees are limited because only five to seven AZD1222 recipients were SARS-CoV-2 seropositive at baseline. The whole spike protein was spanned by vaccine-associated CD4 TCRs, and dominant responses were seen in regions 160-218 and 743-854. Because no samples from the day 14 peak response were available, repertoires could be characterized only after the peak T cell response.

Read against the paper, the sample's time point label means: baseline before first vaccination. The vaccinee samples were drawn from two UK trials, COV001 and COV002, one of which was a single-blind randomized controlled phase 2/3 trial testing AZD1222 (ChAdOx1 nCoV-19) in healthy adults. Trial participant PBMC samples were collected at day 0 and day 28 after the second dose for TCRbeta chain sequencing. Remarks on this clone: It has no known antigen specificity. No much larger clone is present one base from it, and per-base qualities are unavailable.

The V and J ends are trimmed by 1 base and 3 bases, leaving 9 bases between them. The CDR3 measures 14 amino acids from cysteine to phenylalanine. Just CDR3 DNA is preserved here, 42 bases in frame from base 1. CDR1 and CDR2 were assigned from the germline V gene as SGHTA and FQGNSA. The CDR3 regions of human TCRbeta chains were subjected to immunosequencing. On the study's bioinformatics: Repertoire TCRs were matched against a reference library of SARS-CoV-2-specific TCRs generated with the MIRA antigen-specificity platform. Breadth meant the fraction of unique TCRs that were SARS-CoV-2-associated, whereas depth meant the fraction of total T cells that were SARS-CoV-2-associated. Each spike-specific TCR was assigned to its reactive spike region and to a CD4 or CD8 class using the MIRA data. Log10-transformed breadth and depth values were compared by one-way ANOVA with Sidak's multiple comparisons tests. TCRdb stores this immuneACCESS table with in-frame sequences only. Part of the clones is absent; in the studies checked, under half of the shortfall reflects unresolved V genes, and no reason is known for the rest. V and J calls and clone size follow that table, whereas D and trimming were derived from the DNA. This sample gives 100,000 to 150,000 clones in total; about nine tenths of them show up just once. The ten largest clones capture approximately 20% of the sample.

Source: peripheral blood, taken on day 0 of AZD1222 vaccination. This TCR was sampled from an adult in good health. Recombination joined TRBV7-2 with TRBJ1-2, with the D segment identity uncertain. The DNA sequence reads TGTGCCAGCAGCTTAGGGTCAGGAGACTATGGCTACACCTTC. The translation is CASSLGSGDYGYTF.